In this sample, the clone carrying this TCR beta chain turned up many times. The CDR3 consists of 14 residues. Germline V gene sequence: CDR1 MNHEY, CDR2 SMNVEV (reference sequence). V shed 8 bases and J shed 5 bases, with 15 bases lying between them. The data are from a study of regulatory T cells in long-lasting Graves disease. In the study overall: Graves' patients, diagnosed recently, had received antithyroid drugs under 3 months.

Investigators prepared the TCR beta libraries by applying iRepertoire HTBI primers and Arm-PCR of CDR3 regions. TCRdb reanalysed the multiplex PCR reads using MiXCR and keeps one entry per CDR3 protein. Here the sample spans roughly 410,000 distinct CDR3 sequences, approximately 15% being singletons. The sample's time point: newly diagnosed GD, antithyroid drugs for less than 3 months. Extracted RNA from PBMCs served as the source of the TCR library. This sample was also put to use in a study of T cells in Graves' hyperthyroidism and ophthalmopathy. That publication notes: With the HTBI primer set, the TCR CDR3 went through a first round of RT-PCR.

The gene calls are TRBV27 and TRBJ2-2, with D perhaps matching TRBD1 (5 bases). The clonotype comes from a middle-aged woman with Graves disease. Sequencing was performed on peripheral blood mononuclear cells (PBMCs), taken at new diagnosis, from a patient treated with antithyroid drugs. The CDR3 nucleotides read TGTGCCAGCCACCCCCTCAGGGCGACCGGGGAGCTGTTTTTT. Translation: CASHPLRATGELFF.